The 8 T cell receptor beta chains below were found in one sample sequenced in a study of blood T cell repertoires in COVID-19. Repertoires were generated with immunoSEQ multiplex PCR, while TCRdb's copy carries only in-frame clones and drops some. The profile shows tens of thousands of clones, 84% of them singletons. Sequencing input: peripheral blood. The receptors originated from a man aged 45-65 years with COVID-19, enrolled during active disease.

The chain recombines TRBV5-1 with TRBJ2-2; the match to TRBD2 covers 15 bases. This CDR3 has 20 residues. The germline gives CDR1 SGHRS, CDR2 YFSETQ. J lost 2 bases, V lost 0 bases, and 8 bases had no gene match. In DNA form, the CDR3 reads TGCGCCAGCAGCTTGGGACCGGGACTAGCGGGGGGACCCAACACCGGGGAGCTGTTTTTT. Protein: CASSLGPGLAGGPNTGELFF.

This chain joins TRBV6-5 and TRBJ1-3; 8 bases match TRBD1. Germline lookup yields CDR1 MNHEY and CDR2 SVGAGI. J lost 4 bases, V lost 5 bases, and 4 bases had no gene match. The CDR3 loop spans 14 amino acids. CDR3 amino acids: CASSPRGLGNTIYF. CDR3 coding DNA: TGTGCCAGCAGTCCCAGGGGGCTAGGAAACACCATATATTTT.

The chain links TRBV14 to TRBJ2-1, with D possibly matching TRBD2 (6 bases). The CDR3 spans 17 residues. The germline V gene encodes CDR1 SGHDN and CDR2 FVKESK. V lost 1 base, J lost 3 bases, and 16 bases lay in between. CDR3 region: CASSQVAGLAIYNEQFF. CDR3 sequence (DNA): TGTGCCAGCAGCCAAGTGGCCGGTCTAGCGATCTACAATGAGCAGTTCTTC.

The genes are TRBV7-9 and TRBJ1-1, with D perhaps TRBD1 (5 bases). The V end lost 5 bases, the J end lost 14 bases, and 15 bases lay between the germline ends. The CDR3 length is 11 residues. Germline loops: CDR1 SEHNR, CDR2 FQNEAQ (reference sequence). CDR3 amino acids: CASSPEAGRFF. CDR3 bases: TGTGCCAGCAGCCCCGAGGCAGGGCGCTTCTTT.

V is TRBV4-1 and J is TRBJ2-1, with 12 positions matching TRBD2. This CDR3 has 16 residues. Germline CDR1 is MGHRA and CDR2 is YSYEKL. Unmatched junction bases numbered 1, after V lost 3 bases and J lost 1 base. CDR3 in amino acids: CASSHLAGGSYNEQFF. For the CDR3, the DNA is TGCGCCAGCAGCCACCTAGCGGGGGGGTCCTACAATGAGCAGTTCTTC.

The chain uses TRBV9 and TRBJ2-2, with 8 bases that match TRBD1. This CDR3 is built from 16 residues. Germline V gene data show CDR1 as SGDLS and CDR2 as YYNGEE. J gave up 4 bases and V 4 bases, and 9 bases lay outside the gene matches. DNA of the CDR3: TGTGCCAGCAGCCCGAGAGGACAGGGAACCACCGGGGAGCTGTTTTTT. Translated: CASSPRGQGTTGELFF.

The rearrangement links TRBV7-9 to TRBJ2-7; 10 nucleotides align to TRBD2. The CDR3 extends over 14 amino acids. Germline V lookup: CDR1 SEHNR, CDR2 FQNEAQ (reference sequence). V shed 2 bases, J shed 5 bases, and the junction held 3 bases outside the gene matches. In DNA, the CDR3 is TGTGCCAGCAGCTTACCAGCGGGGGGGGACGAGCAGTACTTC. This sequence encodes CASSLPAGGDEQYF.

The chain carries TRBV28 and TRBJ2-5, with 9 positions matching TRBD1. Germline CDR1 and CDR2: MDHEN and SYDVKM. CDR3 size: 15 residues. Trimming cost V 3 bases and J 5 bases; bases outside gene matches: 7. CDR3 protein: CASSLRDRAGETQYF. The CDR3 coding sequence is TGTGCCAGCAGTTTGAGGGACAGGGCAGGGGAGACCCAGTACTTC.